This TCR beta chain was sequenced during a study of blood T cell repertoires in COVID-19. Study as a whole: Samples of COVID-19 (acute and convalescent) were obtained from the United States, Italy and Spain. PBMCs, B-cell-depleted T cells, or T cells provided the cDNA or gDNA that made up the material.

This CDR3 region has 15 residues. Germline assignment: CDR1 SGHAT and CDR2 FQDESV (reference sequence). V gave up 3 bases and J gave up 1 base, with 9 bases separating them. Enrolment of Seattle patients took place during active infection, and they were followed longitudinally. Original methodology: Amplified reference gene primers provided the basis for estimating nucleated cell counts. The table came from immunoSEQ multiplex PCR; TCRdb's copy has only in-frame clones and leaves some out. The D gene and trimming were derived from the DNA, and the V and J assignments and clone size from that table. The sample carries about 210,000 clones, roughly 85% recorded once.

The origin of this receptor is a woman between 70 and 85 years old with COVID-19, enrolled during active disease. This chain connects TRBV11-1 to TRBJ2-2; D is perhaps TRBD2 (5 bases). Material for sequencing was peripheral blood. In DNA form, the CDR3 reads TGTGCCAGCAGCTTTAGGACTCAGAACACCGGGGAGCTGTTTTTT. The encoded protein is CASSFRTQNTGELFF.